The TCR beta chain under discussion was sequenced for a study of shared clonotypes between healthy human individuals. Regarding the study as a whole: Non-shared clonotypes showed lower generation probabilities than clonotypes common to all four donors. Generally, estimated richness proved larger in naive subsets than it did in memory subsets.

V shed 7 bases, J shed 8 bases, and the junction held 6 bases outside the gene matches. Germline CDR1 is SNHLY and CDR2 is FYNNEI. The CDR3 covers 14 residues. Execution of the assay was at deep level. Original methodology: With immunoSEQ giving junction-only sequences and no quality scores, filtering differed. Only in-frame clones appear in the TCRdb table, and some are missing; sequencing was by immunoSEQ multiplex PCR. V and J calls plus clone size are reproduced from that table; the DNA served to infer D and trimming. The table has roughly 2 million clones, over 85% seen once. This clone was observed a handful of times. Its antigen is undetermined. Naive CD8 cells, CD45RO-negative and positively selected for CCR7, excluded terminally differentiated effector memory CD45RA+ cells.

The clonotype originates from a man aged 18 to 30 in good health. Sequenced: naive CD8+ T cells sorted from blood. This chain joins TRBV2 and TRBJ1-4; 11 bases line up with TRBD1. CDR3 amino acids: CASIMDRGLEKLFF. DNA of the CDR3: TGTGCCAGCATCATGGACAGGGGGCTCGAAAAACTGTTTTTT.